The 29 T cell receptor beta chains below were found in one sample sequenced in a study of blood T cell repertoires in COVID-19. Some clones are missing from TCRdb's copy, which holds only in-frame ones; the method was immunoSEQ multiplex PCR. The sample lists about 240,000 clones, nearly 85% occurring once. Material: peripheral blood. The source of these receptors is a human donor in a cohort sampled during active COVID-19.

V gene TRBV2 combines with J gene TRBJ2-3; 8 bases map to TRBD2. Germline assignment: CDR1 SNHLY and CDR2 FYNNEI. The junction had 8 bases not matched to a gene; V was cut back by 3 bases and J by 3 bases. The CDR3 loop spans 16 amino acids. CDR3 protein: CASSDKAGGGTDTQYF. Written as DNA, the CDR3 is TGTGCCAGCAGTGATAAGGCGGGAGGCGGGACAGATACGCAGTATTTT.

The chain uses TRBV15 and TRBJ1-3; possibly TRBD1 for D (5 bases). The ends were cut back, 0 bases at V and 8 bases at J, with 14 bases in the middle. The CDR3 has 15 amino acids. Germline CDR1 is LNHNV and CDR2 is YYDKDF (reference sequence). The chain's CDR3 is CATSRDPGGVDTIYF. DNA of the CDR3: TGTGCCACCAGCAGAGATCCTGGAGGGGTAGACACCATATATTTT. Together with reference TRBV15 and TRBJ1-3, the CDR3 gives the full variable domain: DAMVIQNPRYQVTQFGKPVTLSCSQTLNHNVMYWYQQKSSQAPKLLFHYYDKDFNNEADTPDNFQSRRPNTSFCFLDIRSPGLGDTAMYLCATSRDPGGVDTIYFGEGSWLTVV.

The gene calls are TRBV3-1 (or the pseudogene TRBV3-2) and TRBJ2-3; D gene uncertain. Trimming left V 4 bases short and J 5 bases short, with 13 bases between. There are 14 residues in the CDR3. Germline CDR1 and CDR2: LGHDT and YNNKEL (reference sequence). The CDR3 loop is CASSLHAEQDTQYF. The CDR3, as DNA: TGTGCCAGCAGCCTCCACGCCGAGCAAGATACGCAGTATTTT.

This chain uses TRBV6-5 with TRBJ2-3; 7 positions match TRBD2. Germline-derived CDR1 and CDR2 are MNHEY and SVGAGI. The CDR3 is 14 residues long. V dropped 7 bases and J dropped 5; count of bases not matched to a gene: 9. The CDR3 coding sequence is TGTGCCAGCATTTTGACGTGGGAGGGAGATACGCAGTATTTT. Residues: CASILTWEGDTQYF.

The V and J genes are TRBV11-3 and TRBJ2-2; 13 bases are shared with TRBD2. V trimming: 6 bases; J trimming: 6 bases; junction bases outside the gene matches: 4. The CDR3 has 15 residues. From germline, CDR1 is SGHNT and CDR2 YENEEA. The CDR3 nucleotides are TGTGCCAGCAGTCGACTAGCGGGGGGCGCCGGGGAGCTGTTTTTT. As protein: CASSRLAGGAGELFF.

Written as DNA, the CDR3 is TGTGCCTGGAGTGCCACCGGGACAGCGAATGAAAAACTGTTTTTT. It specifies CAWSATGTANEKLFF. The rearrangement joins TRBV30 to TRBJ1-4, with 7 bases identical to TRBD1. V was pared by 1 base and J by 5 bases, with 7 bases of the junction left unmatched. The CDR3 covers 15 residues. Germline CDR1 is GTSNPN and CDR2 is SVGIG (reference sequence).

Regarding this clone: One junction end does not reproduce the germline sequence, and a read error may be involved. This chain links TRBV2 with TRBJ2-3; TRBD1 might be the D (5 bases). The CDR3 runs 15 residues. The germline CDR1 and CDR2 sequences are SNHLY and FYNNEI. CDR3 protein: CASSEGPGKADTQYF. The CDR3, as DNA: TGTGCCAGCAGCGAAGGGCCAGGGAAGGCAGATACGCAGTATTTT.

The chain is built from TRBV6-1 and TRBJ1-5; 12 bases align to TRBD1. V shed 4 bases, J shed 2 bases, and the junction held 6 bases outside the gene matches. The germline V gene encodes CDR1 MNHNS and CDR2 SASEGT. The CDR3 extends over 17 amino acids. In nucleotides, the CDR3 is TGTGCCAGCAGTGTCCGGGACAGGGGGCTGGGCAATCAGCCCCAGCATTTT. Its translation: CASSVRDRGLGNQPQHF.

The chain has TRBV12-5 and TRBJ2-7; no reliable D call. The germline CDR1 and CDR2 sequences are LGHNT and FRNRAP. Trimming stripped 7 bases from V and 8 bases from J, with 15 bases between. The CDR3 contains 12 residues. The CDR3 loop reads CASALIVYQQYF. CDR3 DNA sequence: TGTGCTAGTGCCCTCATAGTTTACCAGCAGTACTTC.

This clone was found once. The DNA for the CDR3 is TGTGCCAGTCGCCGGGAGGGGGGATTCTCTGGGGCCAACGTCCTGACTTTC. Amino acid sequence: CASRREGGFSGANVLTF. The chain links TRBV5-8 to TRBJ2-6; 8 bases align to TRBD2. Trimming removed 8 bases from V and 0 bases from J; junction bases left unmatched: 10. CDR1 is SGHTS, CDR2 YDEGEE, per germline. The CDR3 covers 17 residues. Based on the CDR3 plus reference TRBV5-8 and TRBJ2-6, the full variable domain is EAGVTQSPTHLIKTRGQQATLRCSPISGHTSVYWYQQALGLGLQFLLWYDEGEERNRGNFPPRFSGRQFPNYSSELNVNALELEDSALYLCASRREGGFSGANVLTFGAGSRLTVL.

V usage is TRBV13 and J usage is TRBJ2-3; possibly TRBD1 for D (7 bases). The V end was cut by 0 bases, the J end by 2 bases, with 15 bases between. The CDR3 runs to 17 residues. Germline V CDR1 and CDR2: PRHDT, FYEKMQ (reference sequence). This chain's CDR3 is CASSLGVAGGTTDTQYF. The CDR3 nucleotides read TGTGCCAGCAGCTTAGGCGTGGCAGGGGGGACCACAGATACGCAGTATTTT.

This clone has a single count. The rearrangement uses TRBV9 and TRBJ2-5; tentatively, D is TRBD1 (6 bases). This CDR3 is built from 14 residues. Between the trimmed V and J ends, which lost 2 bases and 3 bases, there was a span of 11 bases. Looked up from germline, CDR1 is SGDLS and CDR2 is YYNGEE. This CDR3 reads CASSVAGEKETQYF. CDR3 DNA sequence: TGTGCCAGCAGCGTGGCAGGGGAGAAAGAGACCCAGTACTTC.

The rearrangement links TRBV19 to TRBJ2-3, with D possibly being TRBD2 (6 bases). V was pared by 5 bases and J by 3 bases, with 9 bases between. CDR3 length equals 13 residues. The germline V gene has CDR1 LNHDA and CDR2 SQIVND (reference sequence). In nucleotides, the CDR3 is TGTGCCAGTAGTGGCGGGACGACAGATACGCAGTATTTT. Translated, it gives CASSGGTTDTQYF.

The chain has TRBV14 and TRBJ2-1; 8 bases match TRBD2. Germline lookup yields CDR1 SGHDN and CDR2 FVKESK. Trimming removed 1 base from V and 9 bases from J; junction bases left unmatched: 5. The CDR3 is 14 amino acids. The CDR3 DNA follows: TGTGCCAGCAGCCAAGGTAGCGGGGAGGGTGAGCAGTTCTTC. Translated, it gives CASSQGSGEGEQFF.

V and J are TRBV19 and TRBJ2-2, with TRBD1 matching over 8 bases. This CDR3 is 15 amino acids long. The germline V gene has CDR1 LNHDA and CDR2 SQIVND (reference sequence). With V trimmed by 4 bases and J by 5 bases, 6 bases remained unmatched. The CDR3 sequence is CASSTGGARTGELFF. CDR3 nucleotides: TGTGCCAGTAGTACAGGGGGCGCTAGGACCGGGGAGCTGTTTTTT.

The genes are TRBV30 and TRBJ1-2, with D uncertain. Germline CDR1 GTSNPN, CDR2 SVGIG (reference sequence). The V and J ends lost 1 base and 8 bases respectively, with 14 bases between them. This CDR3 comprises 13 residues. The CDR3 region has the DNA TGTGCCTGGAGTGCCGACTTACTTTCGGGCTACACCTTC. Protein sequence: CAWSADLLSGYTF.

V gene TRBV30 combines with J gene TRBJ1-2, with TRBD1 identical over 9 bases. CDR3 length: 14 residues. Looked up from germline, CDR1 is GTSNPN and CDR2 is SVGIG (reference sequence). J gave up 8 bases and V 5 bases, and 12 bases lay outside the gene matches. Here the CDR3 reads CAWVTGGMIGGYTF. In nucleotides, the CDR3 is TGTGCCTGGGTTACAGGGGGCATGATAGGAGGCTACACCTTC.

As regards this clone: One junction end does not reproduce the germline sequence, and a read error may be involved. This chain links TRBV11-2 with TRBJ2-5; TRBD1 aligns across 7 bases. The germline CDR1 and CDR2 sequences are SGHAT and FQNNGV. The length of the CDR3 is 14 residues. The CDR3: CASSLDRASETQYF. The CDR3 nucleotides are TGTGCCAGCAGCCTAGACAGGGCATCAGAGACCCAGTACTTC. Variable domain in full (rest from reference TRBV11-2 and TRBJ2-5): EAGVAQSPRYKIIEKRQSVAFWCNPISGHATLYWYQQILGQGPKLLIQFQNNGVVDDSQLPKDRFSAERLKGVDSTLKIQPAKLEDSAVYLCASSLDRASETQYFGPGTRLLVL.

This clone was observed a few times. The V gene is TRBV19, the J gene TRBJ2-6; D is undetermined. Germline-derived CDR1 and CDR2 are LNHDA and SQIVND (reference sequence). V lost 2 bases, J lost 4 bases, and 12 bases lay in between. The CDR3 has 16 amino acids. As DNA, the CDR3 is TGTGCCAGTAGTATATTAACAGTCACCGGGGCCAACGTCCTGACTTTC. This translates into CASSILTVTGANVLTF.

This clone was recorded at least ten times. The chain has TRBV30 and TRBJ1-6, with 8 positions matching TRBD1. V was pared by 2 bases and J by 5 bases, with 8 bases of the junction left unmatched. From germline, CDR1 is GTSNPN and CDR2 SVGIG (reference sequence). The CDR3 length is 16 residues. The CDR3 bases are TGTGCCTGGAGTAGGGACAGGATCAACAATAATTCACCCCTCCACTTT. Its translation: CAWSRDRINNNSPLHF.

The chain couples TRBV10-2 to TRBJ2-7; 9 bases are a match to TRBD1. This CDR3 is 15 amino acids long. Per the germline V gene, CDR1 is WSHSY and CDR2 is SAAADI. V lost 6 bases, J lost 4 bases, and 10 bases stayed unmatched. CDR3: CASRQYSTGGYEQYF. For the CDR3, the DNA is TGCGCCAGCAGGCAGTACTCGACAGGGGGTTACGAGCAGTACTTC.

In its sample, this clone was seen once. The chain links TRBV10-2 to TRBJ2-1, with a weak D call TRBD2 (6 bases). V was cut by 3 bases and J by 4 bases, with 19 bases left in between. Germline lookup yields CDR1 WSHSY and CDR2 SAAADI. CDR3 length: 17 amino acids. The CDR3 here is CASSDGAGTGVYNEQFF. The CDR3 DNA sequence: TGCGCCAGCAGTGATGGGGCAGGGACGGGAGTATACAATGAGCAGTTCTTC.

On this clone itself: The same CDR3 can be traced to other DNA sequences in this sample. CDR3 loop: CASSSGLAGGDTDTQYF. The CDR3 region has the DNA TGCGCCAGCAGCTCGGGACTAGCGGGAGGAGACACAGATACGCAGTATTTT. The rearrangement links TRBV5-1 to TRBJ2-3; 15 bases align to TRBD2. The germline gives CDR1 SGHRS, CDR2 YFSETQ. V gave up 3 bases and J gave up 2 bases; unmatched junction bases: 4. The CDR3 runs to 17 residues.

The chain combines TRBV5-1 with TRBJ1-5, with D maybe TRBD1 (6 bases). This CDR3 has 16 residues. V lost 4 bases, J lost 7 bases, and 21 bases lay in between. Germline lookup yields CDR1 SGHRS and CDR2 YFSETQ. The CDR3 region has the DNA TGCGCCAGCAGCCCCATCACAGGGAGAAATCCACAGCCCCAGCATTTT. As protein: CASSPITGRNPQPQHF.

The chain links TRBV27 to TRBJ2-3; D is possibly TRBD2 (6 bases). Between the trimmed V and J ends, which lost 5 bases and 4 bases, there was a span of 13 bases. There are 14 residues in the CDR3. Germline V gene lookup returns CDR1 MNHEY and CDR2 SMNVEV (reference sequence). CDR3: CASSKWRAADTQYF. CDR3 in DNA: TGTGCCAGCAGTAAGTGGAGGGCAGCAGATACGCAGTATTTT.

The V call is TRBV30, the J call TRBJ1-2, with 7 bases that match TRBD1. There are 14 residues in the CDR3. The V gene's germline CDR1 is GTSNPN and CDR2 SVGIG (reference sequence). V dropped 2 bases and J dropped 6; count of bases not matched to a gene: 9. CDR3 sequence reads: CAWSRYRGTDGYTF. The DNA for the CDR3 is TGTGCCTGGAGTAGATACAGGGGTACGGATGGCTACACCTTC.

V usage is TRBV25-1 and J usage is TRBJ2-5, with D perhaps matching TRBD1 (6 bases). CDR1 is MGHDK and CDR2 is SYGVNS in the germline V gene. The CDR3 contains 15 residues. V lost 3 bases, J lost 3 bases, and 14 bases lay in between. CDR3 loop: CASSDWERGKETQYF. CDR3 DNA: TGTGCCAGCAGTGACTGGGAGAGGGGGAAAGAGACCCAGTACTTC.

This chain connects TRBV6-1 to TRBJ2-2; TRBD1 aligns across 7 bases. This CDR3 comprises 15 residues. Germline V lookup: CDR1 MNHNS, CDR2 SASEGT. Losses at the gene ends were 3 bases for V and 5 bases for J; bases not matched to a gene: 6. In DNA form, the CDR3 reads TGTGCCAGCAGTGAGCGTAGGGGGCTTACCGGGGAGCTGTTTTTT. Encoded protein: CASSERRGLTGELFF.

The chain is built from TRBV11-2 and TRBJ2-7; 11 nucleotides align to TRBD2. V lost 2 bases, J lost 9 bases, and 6 bases stayed unmatched. The CDR3 is made up of 14 amino acids. The germline V gene encodes CDR1 SGHAT and CDR2 FQNNGV. CDR3 in amino acids: CASSLSTSGSGQYF. Written as DNA, the CDR3 is TGTGCCAGCAGCTTATCAACTAGCGGGAGTGGGCAGTACTTC.